Shown below are 14 T cell receptor beta chains from a single sample sequenced in a study of identical twins. From the 5' RACE reads, TCRdb called clonotypes with MiXCR, one entry per CDR3 protein. In the table there are 240,000 or so distinct CDR3 sequences, about 7% of which are singletons. Another study also made use of these data, one on yellow fever vaccine responses in identical twins.

Sequencing input: memory (CD45RO+) T cells sorted from blood. These receptors were taken from a woman under 30 in good health.

This chain joins TRBV6-1 and TRBJ1-3, with D possibly matching TRBD1 (5 bases). This CDR3 spans 14 amino acids. V was shortened by 5 bases and J by 4 bases, with 12 bases between the two germline ends. Germline-derived CDR1 and CDR2 are MNHNS and SASEGT. CDR3 coding DNA: TGTGCCAGCAGTAGGGGCCGGGGCGGAAACACCATATATTTT. It encodes CASSRGRGGNTIYF.

This clonotype was picked up many times. V is TRBV5-1 and J is TRBJ2-2; the D is unclear. The V end was cut by 6 bases, the J end by 1 base, with 7 bases between. CDR1 is SGHRS and CDR2 is YFSETQ in the germline V gene. The CDR3 length is 13 residues. CDR3 nucleotides: TGCGCCAGCAAGGAAGAGAACACCGGGGAGCTGTTTTTT. Translation gives CASKEENTGELFF.

This clonotype has more than one count but fewer than ten. The V and J genes are TRBV6-1 and TRBJ1-2; no clear D gene. The germline V gene has CDR1 MNHNS and CDR2 SASEGT. V was trimmed by 6 bases and J by 2 bases, leaving 10 bases between them. The CDR3 sequence is 13 residues long. This CDR3 is CASRNDGNYGYTF. DNA for the CDR3: TGTGCCAGCAGAAATGACGGAAACTATGGCTACACCTTC.

This clonotype has a count of ten or more. V is TRBV20-1 and J is TRBJ1-1; no clear D. The V end was cut by 2 bases, the J end by 4 bases, with 11 bases between. Germline V gene lookup returns CDR1 DFQATT and CDR2 SNEGSKA (reference sequence). The CDR3 length is 13 residues. CDR3 coding DNA: TGCAGTGCTAGAATCTTGGGGTCCACTGAAGCTTTCTTT. Its protein product is CSARILGSTEAFF.

This clonotype was recorded many times. The genes are TRBV12-3 or TRBV12-4 and TRBJ2-7, with 8 nucleotides matching TRBD2. After removal of 6 bases from V and 3 bases from J, the junction contained 7 bases not matched to a gene. This CDR3 is 14 amino acids long. CDR3 residues: CASSPGLAGYEQYF. The CDR3, as DNA: TGTGCCAGCAGCCCCGGACTAGCTGGCTACGAGCAGTACTTC.

At least ten counts were recorded for this clonotype. The genes are TRBV29-1 and TRBJ2-1; D gene unclear. The germline V gene encodes CDR1 SQVTM and CDR2 ANQGSEA. V was pared by 6 bases and J by 9 bases, with 12 bases between. The CDR3 has 11 amino acids. The chain's CDR3 is CSVTVASEQFF. CDR3 bases: TGCAGCGTGACCGTAGCTAGTGAGCAGTTCTTC.

This clonotype appeared a few times. The chain employs TRBV2 and TRBJ2-5; tentative D call: TRBD2 (5 bases). CDR3 length equals 14 residues. The germline V gene has CDR1 SNHLY and CDR2 FYNNEI. The V and J ends lost 5 bases and 7 bases respectively, with 17 bases between them. CDR3 in DNA: TGTGCCAGCAGTCCGGACTCACAAGGACGGACCCAGTACTTC. As protein: CASSPDSQGRTQYF.

This clonotype was detected many times. This chain joins TRBV3-1 and TRBJ1-1; D remains unclear. The germline V gene encodes CDR1 LGHDT and CDR2 YNNKEL (reference sequence). This CDR3 contains 11 residues. With 5 bases removed from V and 2 bases from J, the gap between germline ends came to 3 bases. Written as DNA, the CDR3 is TGTGCCAGCAGCACTAACACTGAAGCTTTCTTT. It translates to CASSTNTEAFF.

The V gene is TRBV20-1, the J gene TRBJ2-1; 7 bases agree with TRBD1. There are 12 residues in the CDR3. Germline V lookup: CDR1 DFQATT, CDR2 SNEGSKA (reference sequence). The V gene end was trimmed by 5 bases and the J gene end by 5 bases; junction bases not matched to a gene: 3. CDR3 region: CSADRAHNEQFF. Written as DNA, the CDR3 is TGCAGTGCTGACAGGGCCCACAATGAGCAGTTCTTC.

The V gene is TRBV5-8, the J gene TRBJ2-7; D is uncertain. Germline assignment: CDR1 SGHTS and CDR2 YDEGEE. The CDR3 has 16 amino acids. The ends were cut back, 1 base at V and 1 base at J, with 15 bases in the middle. CDR3 DNA: TGTGCCAGCAGCTTGTCCACCGTACAGATGTCCTACGAGCAGTACGTC. This codes for CASSLSTVQMSYEQYV.

This rearrangement joins TRBV16 to TRBJ2-7, with 11 bases that match TRBD2. After removal of 4 bases from V and 0 bases from J, the junction contained 5 bases not matched to a gene. CDR1 and CDR2 (germline): KGHSY, FQNENV. The CDR3 is 16 amino acids. CDR3 nucleotide sequence: TGTGCCAGCAGCCCTCGGACTAGCGGGTCCTCCTACGAGCAGTACTTC. Amino acids: CASSPRTSGSSYEQYF. Full variable domain (missing parts from reference TRBV16 and TRBJ2-7): GEEVAQTPKHLVRGEGQKAKLYCAPIKGHSYVFWYQQVLKNEFKFLISFQNENVFDETGMPKERFSAKCLPNSPCSLEIQATKLEDSAVYFCASSPRTSGSSYEQYFGPGTRLTVT.

This clonotype was detected many times. Germline and junction disagree at one end, which may indicate a read error. The CDR3 region is CASSSGTGSYNEQFF. DNA for the CDR3: TGCGCCAGCAGCTCCGGGACAGGCTCCTACAATGAGCAGTTCTTC. The chain uses TRBV11-2 and TRBJ2-1, with TRBD1 matching 8 bases. The CDR3 consists of 15 residues. The germline gives CDR1 SGHAT, CDR2 FQNNGV.

This clonotype appeared many times. The V gene is TRBV11-2, the J gene TRBJ2-1, with a weak D call TRBD1 (6 bases). Germline V CDR1 and CDR2: SGHAT, FQNNGV. The CDR3 extends over 16 amino acids. The germline V and J ends were trimmed by 1 base and 3 bases, with 13 bases remaining between them. The CDR3 bases are TGTGCCAGCAGCTTAGCCGGGACATCTTACTACAATGAGCAGTTCTTC. It yields the protein CASSLAGTSYYNEQFF.

This chain links TRBV6-5 with TRBJ1-2; maybe TRBD1 (5 bases). The CDR3 extends over 17 amino acids. Germline loops: CDR1 MNHEY, CDR2 SVGAGI. V was pared by 4 bases and J by 4 bases, with 22 bases between. CDR3 protein: CASSSNRPGRQFYGYTF. CDR3 sequence (DNA): TGTGCCAGCAGTTCAAACAGACCGGGACGGCAGTTCTATGGCTACACCTTC.